Below are 26 T cell receptor beta chains sequenced from a single sample in a study of OX40 agonist ivuxolimab in advanced cancers. Using immunoSEQ multiplex PCR, the repertoire was profiled, and TCRdb retains in-frame clones only, with some absent. In the table there are more than 60,000 clones, about 89% of which are singletons. This sample comprised CD4+ or CD8+ T cells sorted from blood, obtained in a trial of the OX40 agonist ivuxolimab. The source of these receptors is an adult with an advanced solid tumor such as melanoma, head and neck, liver or kidney cancer.

The rearrangement links TRBV18 to TRBJ2-1, with D unclear. The length of the CDR3 is 13 residues. Trimming stripped 3 bases from V and 5 bases from J, with 8 bases between. Germline V CDR1 and CDR2: KGHSH, LQKENI. Here the CDR3 DNA reads TGTGCCAGCTCACCTGGGCTAGACAATGAGCAGTTCTTC. Translating gives CASSPGLDNEQFF.

The V and J genes are TRBV7-2 and TRBJ1-5; D might be TRBD1 (6 bases). From germline, CDR1 is SGHTA and CDR2 FQGNSA. V gave up 1 base and J gave up 0 bases, with 13 bases separating them. The length of the CDR3 is 17 residues. The CDR3 here is CASSLGDMDFSNQPQHF. In DNA, the CDR3 is TGTGCCAGCAGCTTAGGGGACATGGACTTTAGCAATCAGCCCCAGCATTTT.

This chain uses TRBV10-2 with TRBJ2-1; TRBD2 aligns across 8 bases. Germline V lookup: CDR1 WSHSY, CDR2 SAAADI. The CDR3 sequence is 14 residues long. Germline trimming cut 8 bases from V and 7 bases from J; bases unmatched to any gene: 10. The chain's CDR3 is CASRGGPRGNEQFF. In DNA form, the CDR3 reads TGCGCCAGCCGGGGGGGCCCCAGAGGGAATGAGCAGTTCTTC.

J is TRBJ1-1 and V is TRBV5-1, with 10 bases aligning to TRBD1. This CDR3 comprises 14 residues. Germline V lookup: CDR1 SGHRS, CDR2 YFSETQ. Trimming took 6 bases from V and 6 from J; bases not matched to a gene: 8. This chain's CDR3 is CASTDRDRGPEAFF. The CDR3, as DNA: TGCGCCAGCACGGACCGGGACAGGGGCCCTGAAGCTTTCTTT.

In DNA form, the CDR3 reads TGTGCCAGCAGCCCGGGACAGGGGACCTACCAAGAGACCCAGTACTTC. It specifies CASSPGQGTYQETQYF. V usage is TRBV11-3 and J usage is TRBJ2-5, with TRBD1 identical over 10 bases. CDR1 SGHNT and CDR2 YENEEA come from the germline V gene. Unmatched junction bases numbered 6, after V lost 5 bases and J lost 0 bases. The CDR3 sequence is 16 residues long.

The chain couples TRBV19 to TRBJ1-5, with D uncertain. The CDR3 length is 13 residues. Germline V gene sequence: CDR1 LNHDA, CDR2 SQIVND (reference sequence). V lost 3 bases and J lost 7, with 10 bases in between. The CDR3 region has the DNA TGTGCCAGTAGTATGGACGGTATCCAGCCCCAGCATTTT. As protein: CASSMDGIQPQHF.

The genes are TRBV28 and TRBJ2-3; D might be TRBD1 (6 bases). The V end lost 11 bases, the J end lost 2 bases, and 11 bases lay between the germline ends. CDR3 length: 12 amino acids. CDR1 MDHEN and CDR2 SYDVKM come from the germline V gene. CDR3 nucleotides: TGTGCCTCGGACAGTGACACAGATACGCAGTATTTT. Its protein product is CASDSDTDTQYF.

This clone was seen a single time. The rearrangement uses TRBV5-1 and TRBJ2-7; 9 bases fit TRBD1. The J segment lost 4 bases and the V segment lost 3 bases, leaving 5 bases of the junction unmatched. Germline V gives CDR1 SGHRS, CDR2 YFSETQ. This CDR3 contains 14 residues. CDR3 region: CASSYTGGIYEQYF. In nucleotides, the CDR3 is TGCGCCAGCAGCTATACAGGGGGCATATACGAGCAGTACTTC. The variable domain in full, with the rest retrieved from reference TRBV5-1 and TRBJ2-7, is KAGVTQTPRYLIKTRGQQVTLSCSPISGHRSVSWYQQTPGQGLQFLFEYFSETQRNKGNFPGRFSGRQFSNSRSEMNVSTLELGDSALYLCASSYTGGIYEQYFGPGTRLTVT.

This chain connects TRBV10-3 to TRBJ2-3; 13 positions match TRBD2. The germline gives CDR1 ENHRY, CDR2 SYGVKD. V was clipped by 4 bases and J by 3 bases; unmatched bases: 13. The CDR3 runs 19 residues. The CDR3 here is CAISGGLAGESLATDTQYF. In DNA, the CDR3 is TGTGCCATCAGTGGAGGACTAGCGGGGGAGAGTTTAGCGACAGATACGCAGTATTTT.

V and J are TRBV28 and TRBJ1-2, with D unresolved. Trimming stripped 5 bases from V and 4 bases from J, with 5 bases between. This CDR3 is built from 11 residues. Germline V gene data show CDR1 as MDHEN and CDR2 as SYDVKM. The CDR3 reads CASSVSYGYTF. CDR3 DNA sequence: TGTGCCAGCAGTGTTTCCTATGGCTACACCTTC.

The gene calls are TRBV7-9 and TRBJ2-6; D gene ambiguous. This CDR3 has 17 amino acids. V dropped 5 bases and J dropped 1 base, with 15 bases sitting between them. Germline V CDR1 and CDR2: SEHNR, FQNEAQ (reference sequence). The CDR3 nucleotides are TGTGCCAGCAGCCCTCCCACAGTAGGGTCTGGGGCCAACGTCCTGACTTTC. It is translated as CASSPPTVGSGANVLTF.

This rearrangement joins TRBV5-1 to TRBJ1-3, with D uncertain. Germline loops: CDR1 SGHRS, CDR2 YFSETQ. This CDR3 region has 14 residues. V dropped 7 bases and J dropped 0 bases, with 11 bases sitting between them. CDR3 nucleotide sequence: TGCGCCAGCGGTCGTGATTACTCTGGAAACACCATATATTTT. The encoded protein is CASGRDYSGNTIYF.

The J gene is TRBJ1-2, the V gene TRBV28; 8 bases line up with TRBD1. The CDR3 loop spans 17 amino acids. Germline V gene data show CDR1 as MDHEN and CDR2 as SYDVKM. V trimming: 5 bases; J trimming: 8 bases; junction bases outside the gene matches: 19. Written as DNA, the CDR3 is TGTGCCAGCAGTATTATAATAGGAGAGGACAGGGTAGGGGGCTACACCTTC. Translated, it gives CASSIIIGEDRVGGYTF.

Only one count was recorded for this clone. V and J are TRBV9 and TRBJ2-1; 9 nucleotides match TRBD2. This CDR3 spans 16 amino acids. J gave up 7 bases and V 0 bases, and 8 bases lay outside the gene matches. Germline CDR1 reads SGDLS; CDR2 reads YYNGEE. The CDR3: CASSVEAGGYGNEQFF. The CDR3, as DNA: TGTGCCAGCAGCGTAGAGGCGGGAGGGTACGGGAATGAGCAGTTCTTC.

This chain joins TRBV18 and TRBJ1-1; 8 positions agree with TRBD1. The CDR3 consists of 14 residues. The germline V gene has CDR1 KGHSH and CDR2 LQKENI. The ends lost 2 bases at V and 10 bases at J; junction bases unmatched: 9. This chain's CDR3 is CASSPSQGAMVAFF. The CDR3 region has the DNA TGTGCCAGCTCACCAAGTCAGGGGGCGATGGTAGCTTTCTTT. Full variable domain (remainder filled in from reference TRBV18 and TRBJ1-1): NAGVMQNPRHLVRRRGQEARLRCSPMKGHSHVYWYRQLPEEGLKFMVYLQKENIIDESGMPKERFSAEFPKEGPSILRIQQVVRGDSAAYFCASSPSQGAMVAFFGQGTRLTVV.

V and J are TRBV5-4 and TRBJ1-4, with a possible D match to TRBD1 (5 bases). Between the trimmed V and J ends, which lost 4 bases and 2 bases, there was a span of 9 bases. CDR3 length: 14 residues. Germline V lookup: CDR1 SGHNT, CDR2 YYREEE (reference sequence). The CDR3 region has the DNA TGTGCCAGCAGCCCCCGGGGGACTAATGAAAAACTGTTTTTT. Its protein product is CASSPRGTNEKLFF.

The CDR3 DNA follows: TGTGCCAGCAGTCTGGGACACCTTCAAGAGACCCAGTACTTC. It specifies CASSLGHLQETQYF. The chain couples TRBV27 to TRBJ2-5, with a tentative D call TRBD1 (6 bases). Trimming took 5 bases from V and 2 from J, leaving 12 bases between them. CDR1 and CDR2 (germline): MNHEY, SMNVEV (reference sequence). The CDR3 totals 14 residues.

The rearrangement joins TRBV11-3 to TRBJ2-3; D uncertain. The V gene lost 0 bases and the J gene lost 0 bases, with 4 bases spanning the gap. The V gene's germline CDR1 is SGHNT and CDR2 YENEEA. The CDR3 consists of 14 residues. The CDR3 protein is CASSLDYSTDTQYF. The CDR3 DNA sequence: TGTGCCAGCAGCTTAGACTATAGCACAGATACGCAGTATTTT.

V and J are TRBV5-5 and TRBJ2-3; D is ambiguous. The CDR3 contains 15 residues. Germline V gives CDR1 SGHKS, CDR2 YYEKEE (reference sequence). The V and J ends lost 0 bases and 1 base respectively, with 9 bases between them. The CDR3 loop reads CASSLARLRTDTQYF. The CDR3 nucleotides read TGTGCCAGCAGCTTGGCCAGATTACGCACAGATACGCAGTATTTT.

The chain links TRBV5-1 to TRBJ2-3; perhaps TRBD2 as D (6 bases). Germline V lookup: CDR1 SGHRS, CDR2 YFSETQ. The CDR3 runs 16 residues. The germline V and J ends were trimmed by 3 bases and 1 base, with 15 bases remaining between them. CDR3 loop: CASSYLSSVGTDTQYF. CDR3 DNA: TGCGCCAGCAGCTACCTCTCTAGCGTGGGCACAGATACGCAGTATTTT. Variable domain in full (rest from reference TRBV5-1 and TRBJ2-3): KAGVTQTPRYLIKTRGQQVTLSCSPISGHRSVSWYQQTPGQGLQFLFEYFSETQRNKGNFPGRFSGRQFSNSRSEMNVSTLELGDSALYLCASSYLSSVGTDTQYFGPGTRLTVL.

V is TRBV15 and J is TRBJ2-5; 9 nucleotides match TRBD1. The CDR3 totals 15 residues. CDR1 and CDR2 (germline): LNHNV, YYDKDF (reference sequence). V lost 1 base, J lost 4 bases, and 4 bases stayed unmatched. CDR3: CATSRGGQGRETQYF. In DNA form, the CDR3 reads TGTGCCACCAGCAGAGGGGGACAGGGAAGAGAGACCCAGTACTTC.

V usage is TRBV6-5 and J usage is TRBJ2-7, with 9 positions matching TRBD2. V dropped 3 bases and J dropped 3; count of bases not matched to a gene: 6. CDR1 MNHEY and CDR2 SVGAGI come from the germline V gene. The CDR3 runs 15 residues. The CDR3 DNA reads as TGTGCCAGCAGTTATGCGGCGGGGGGGCGCTACGAGCAGTACTTC. This sequence encodes CASSYAAGGRYEQYF.

The sample holds a few counts of this clone. This chain connects TRBV2 to TRBJ2-1; 7 bases are a match to TRBD1. Trimming cost V 6 bases and J 8 bases; bases outside gene matches: 7. The CDR3 covers 13 residues. The germline V gene encodes CDR1 SNHLY and CDR2 FYNNEI. The CDR3 spells CASRLTGWDEQFF. CDR3 DNA: TGTGCCAGCAGGCTGACAGGGTGGGATGAGCAGTTCTTC. Full variable domain (outside the CDR3, taken from reference TRBV2 and TRBJ2-1): EPEVTQTPSHQVTQMGQEVILRCVPISNHLYFYWYRQILGQKVEFLVSFYNNEISEKSEIFDDQFSVERPDGSNFTLKIRSTKLEDSAMYFCASRLTGWDEQFFGPGTRLTVL.

The chain carries TRBV23-1 and TRBJ2-7; 7 bases fit TRBD1. TRBV23-1 is an ORF for which the function is uncertain. CDR3 length: 13 amino acids. V gave up 6 bases and J gave up 3 bases; unmatched junction bases: 5. The CDR3 protein is CASSRDRLYEQYF. In nucleotides, the CDR3 is TGCGCCAGCAGCCGGGACAGACTCTACGAGCAGTACTTC.

CDR3 in amino acids: CASSFYSGGTGELFF. CDR3 DNA sequence: TGTGCCAGCAGCTTTTACAGCGGAGGGACCGGGGAGCTGTTTTTT. The rearrangement uses TRBV7-2 and TRBJ2-2; weak D call: TRBD2 (6 bases). Germline lookup yields CDR1 SGHTA and CDR2 FQGNSA. This CDR3 spans 15 amino acids. Trimming removed 3 bases at V and 5 bases at J, with 13 bases between.

The rearrangement uses TRBV14 and TRBJ1-6; the D is unclear. This CDR3 comprises 14 residues. Deletions cut 6 bases from V and 0 bases from J, with 6 bases between. Germline V lookup: CDR1 SGHDN, CDR2 FVKESK. The CDR3: CASSMSSYNSPLHF. CDR3 bases: TGTGCCAGCAGTATGAGCTCCTATAATTCACCCCTCCACTTT. Filled out from reference TRBV14 and TRBJ1-6, the complete variable domain reads EAGVTQFPSHSVIEKGQTVTLRCDPISGHDNLYWYRRVMGKEIKFLLHFVKESKQDESGMPNNRFLAERTGGTYSTLKVQPAELEDSGVYFCASSMSSYNSPLHFGNGTRLTVT.